The TCR beta chain under discussion was sequenced for a study of blood T cells in healthy people across ages. This clonotype was counted many times. Next came a second PCR, run for about 6 to 11 cycles, which used a sample-barcoded 5' primer along with a J-beta primer mix. Every single cDNA molecule received a tag from a template-switch adaptor with 12 random nucleotides. Via MiXCR, TCRdb re-called the 5' RACE reads, giving one row per CDR3 protein. The data show some 700,000 distinct CDR3 sequences, about 24% seen once. This TCR was recovered from a man in his 70s in good health. The specimen was blood.

CDR3 amino acids: CASSLLAGALNEQFF. CDR3 in DNA: TGTGCCAGCAGTTTACTAGCGGGGGCCCTCAATGAGCAGTTCTTC. V gene TRBV28 combines with J gene TRBJ2-1; 10 positions match TRBD2. This CDR3 is built from 15 residues. CDR1 MDHEN and CDR2 SYDVKM come from the germline V gene. With V trimmed by 2 bases and J by 6 bases, 4 bases remained unmatched.